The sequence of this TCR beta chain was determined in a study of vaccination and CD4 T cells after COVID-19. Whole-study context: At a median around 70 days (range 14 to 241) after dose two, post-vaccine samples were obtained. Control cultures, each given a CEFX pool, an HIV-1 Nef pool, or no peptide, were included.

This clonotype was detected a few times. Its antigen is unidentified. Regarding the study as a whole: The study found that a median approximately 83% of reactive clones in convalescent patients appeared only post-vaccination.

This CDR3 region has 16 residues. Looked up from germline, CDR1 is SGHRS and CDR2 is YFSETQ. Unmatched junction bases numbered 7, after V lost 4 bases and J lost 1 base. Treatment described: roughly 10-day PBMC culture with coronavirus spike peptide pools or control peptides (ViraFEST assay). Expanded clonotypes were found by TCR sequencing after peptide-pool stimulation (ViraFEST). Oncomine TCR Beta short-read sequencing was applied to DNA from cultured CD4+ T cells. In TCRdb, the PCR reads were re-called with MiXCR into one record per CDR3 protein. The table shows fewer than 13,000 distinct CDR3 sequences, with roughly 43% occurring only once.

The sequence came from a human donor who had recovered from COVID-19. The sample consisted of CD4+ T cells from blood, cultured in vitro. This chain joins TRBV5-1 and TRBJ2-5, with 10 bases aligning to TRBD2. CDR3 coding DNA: TGCGCCAGCAGCGCCTCTAGCGGGGGCCTCCAAGAGACCCAGTACTTC. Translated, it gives CASSASSGGLQETQYF.